The sequence of this T cell receptor (beta chain) was determined in a study of shared clonotypes between healthy human individuals (dated by TCRdb to the early 2020s). Background for the entire study: Two women and a few men aged 18 to 49 years were included in the cohort. For each donor, CD4 naive and CD4 memory were each given three plates, CD8 naive was given two plates, and CD8 memory was given one plate. The study deeply sequenced blood TCR repertoires of five healthy adults to estimate repertoire size and the extent of clonotype sharing between individuals. Libraries were prepared and TCR repertoires were sequenced by different laboratories using diverse techniques, in order to increase sequencing depth and limit assay-specific biases. Between about 0.8 and 9 billion PBMCs per donor were obtained by leukapheresis. Results and caveats for the whole study, not just this receptor: Clonotypes shared by all four sorted-subset donors showed higher generation probabilities than non-shared clonotypes. Based on pairwise subsampling, the degree of clonotype sharing among donors was expected to be affected by sequencing depth. When a few donors were compared, the shared fraction of clonotypes was about 5% for naive CD4, about 4% for naive CD8, more than 2% for memory CD4, and around 0.4% for memory CD8. The genetic and exposure-history diversity represented was limited by the small number of donors. Rarefaction of sorted-subset datasets indicated incomplete sequencing despite the large sequencing depth. Only blood was sampled, and tissue TCR repertoires likely differ from those in blood. Naive subsets generally had larger estimated clonotype richness than memory subsets.

The germline V gene (reference sequence) sets CDR1 to MNHEY and CDR2 to SMNVEV. Counted from cysteine to phenylalanine, this CDR3 has 14 amino acids. Only the CDR3 part of the read is kept: 42 bases, read in frame from the first base. The junction carries 8 bases between V and J, which are trimmed by 4 bases and 1 base respectively. CD8 naive samples were obtained by positive selection for CCR7 among CD45RO-negative cells, yielding a CD45RA+CCR7+ population from which TemRA cells were excluded. Healthy HIV-negative adults with no recently reported acute infections or vaccinations were included as donors. Every donor was a Caucasian adult residing in Nashville, Tennessee, USA. Blood was obtained by leukapheresis, after which PBMCs were separated by Ficoll-Histopaque density gradient centrifugation and cryopreserved in liquid nitrogen vapor phase. Analytical flow cytometry was used to check the purity and quantity of every magnetically sorted T cell population. From each sorted fraction, genomic DNA was isolated and quantified by UV absorbance on a Nanodrop 2000c.

Worth noting for this clone: Its antigen remains unidentified. Per-base qualities were not stored, and no clone one base away is much larger.

TCR CDR3 regions were amplified from genomic DNA by multiplex PCR using the deep immunoSEQ assay. Extracted genomic DNA from each cell subset was distributed evenly across all wells of several immunoSEQ 96-well plates, and each plate was treated as a replicate. Each replicate PCR for sorted subsets received about 180 ng genomic DNA, equal to roughly 30,000 T cell genomes. Purified libraries were quantified with a Qubit 3.0 fluorometer, sized on a Bioanalyzer 2100, and re-quantified with the KAPA Library Quantification kit. Every immunoSEQ 96-well plate was sequenced on a separate single-read 150-cycle Illumina NextSeq 550 flow cell. The authors processed their data as follows. The immunoSEQ output contained only junctional sequences without quality scores, so filtering could not match that applied to full-length reads. Sequences were annotated with PyIR, a Python wrapper for IgBLAST v1.9, and V/J genes and CDR3 were assigned using IMGT germline references. Reads were removed for weak V/J assignments (E-value above 1e-6), missing CDR3, stop codons, out-of-frame junctions, or ambiguous translated residues. V3J clonotypes were defined as sequences sharing the same inferred V gene, J gene, and CDR3 amino acid sequence. The percentage overlap between two repertoires was calculated by dividing the number of shared unique clonotypes by the size of the smaller repertoire. Three approaches were used to assess repertoire richness: RTK rarefaction, the Chao1 estimator, and Recon v2.1 estimates of unobserved clonotypes. Generation probabilities for all TCRbeta clonotypes obtained by the gDNA method from a handful of donors were computed using OLGA. TCRdb retrieved this table from immuneACCESS and kept in-frame rearrangements only. Not all clones are present; in checked studies, unresolved V genes account for under half, and no reason is known for the remainder. That table is the source of V, J and clone size, and D and trimming were worked out from the DNA. Within this sample are about 750,000 clones, with about 92% of them counted one time only. Nearly 25% of the sample is in the top ten clones.

This receptor was taken from a man aged 30 to 39 in good health. Sequencing used naive CD8+ T cells sorted from blood. This specimen's cell subset or site label, interpreted: CD45RA+CCR7+. This receptor chain uses TRBV27 and TRBJ1-3; the D gene is perhaps TRBD1, from 5 matching bases. CDR3 region: CASSSAGSGNTIYF. The sequenced DNA is TGTGCCAGCAGTTCCGCAGGGTCTGGAAACACCATATATTTT.